The entry below gives a single T cell receptor beta chain sequence along with its context. Clones were read by immunoSEQ multiplex PCR, and TCRdb kept only the in-frame ones, dropping some. This table holds around 2.1 million clones, approximately 94% found once. This sample is drawn from a study of shared clonotypes between healthy human individuals. Germline-derived CDR1 and CDR2 are KGHSH and LQKENI. The CDR3 is made up of 15 amino acids. Germline trimming cut 3 bases from V and 5 bases from J; bases unmatched to any gene: 7. Sequencing used naive CD4+ T cells sorted from blood. Regarding subset: CD45RA+ positively selected. The receptor's source is a man between 18 and 29 years old in good health. The chain links TRBV18 to TRBJ2-1, with TRBD1 matching 7 bases. The CDR3 nucleotides are TGTGCCAGCTCACCTGGAAAGGGACAGCACAATGAGCAGTTCTTC. Its translation is CASSPGKGQHNEQFF. The whole variable domain, filled in from reference TRBV18 and TRBJ2-1, reads NAGVMQNPRHLVRRRGQEARLRCSPMKGHSHVYWYRQLPEEGLKFMVYLQKENIIDESGMPKERFSAEFPKEGPSILRIQQVVRGDSAAYFCASSPGKGQHNEQFFGPGTRLTVL.